The next 3 T cell receptor beta chains were all read from a single sample in a study of blood T cell repertoires in COVID-19. The protocol was immunoSEQ multiplex PCR, while the TCRdb copy is restricted to in-frame clones and leaves out a portion. The repertoire holds roughly 120,000 clones, with around 90% as singletons. Specimen: peripheral blood. Source of these receptors: an older woman with COVID-19, enrolled during active disease.

The chain has TRBV19 and TRBJ1-4; D remains ambiguous. Germline V gene sequence: CDR1 LNHDA, CDR2 SQIVND (reference sequence). The CDR3 totals 14 residues. V shed 0 bases and J shed 5 bases, with 7 bases lying between them. The CDR3 DNA reads TGTGCCAGTAGTATAGACAGGCTGAATGAAAAACTGTTTTTT. Translating gives CASSIDRLNEKLFF.

CDR3 region: CASRVVKIATQYF. In DNA, the CDR3 is TGTGCCAGCAGGGTTGTGAAGATAGCGACCCAGTACTTC. This rearrangement joins TRBV2 to TRBJ2-5; D gene unclear. Trimming pared 6 bases from V and 7 bases from J, leaving 15 bases between. The CDR3 is 13 residues long. The germline CDR1 and CDR2 sequences are SNHLY and FYNNEI.

J is TRBJ2-7 and V is TRBV7-6, with a possible D match to TRBD1 (8 bases). The CDR3 runs 14 residues. Between the trimmed V and J ends, which lost 1 base and 5 bases, there was a span of 12 bases. Germline CDR1 SGHVS, CDR2 FNYEAQ. The CDR3 coding sequence is TGTGCCAGCAGCTTAGGCGGGGGACAGGACGAGCAGTACTTC. Translated: CASSLGGGQDEQYF.